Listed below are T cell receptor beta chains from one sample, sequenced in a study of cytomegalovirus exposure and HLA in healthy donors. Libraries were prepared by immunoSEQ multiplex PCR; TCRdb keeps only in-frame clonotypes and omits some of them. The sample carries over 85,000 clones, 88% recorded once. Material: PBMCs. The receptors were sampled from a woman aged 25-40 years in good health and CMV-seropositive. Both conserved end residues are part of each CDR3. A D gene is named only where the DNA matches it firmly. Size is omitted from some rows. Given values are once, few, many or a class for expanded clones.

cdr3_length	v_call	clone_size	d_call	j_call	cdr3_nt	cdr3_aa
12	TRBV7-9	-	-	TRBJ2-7	TGTGCCAGCAGCCGTAGCTCCTACGAGCAGTACTTC	CASSRSSYEQYF
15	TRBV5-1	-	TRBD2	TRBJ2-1	TGCGCCAGCAGCTCCGGACTAGCGGGAGCGGCTGAGCAGTTCTTC	CASSSGLAGAAEQFF
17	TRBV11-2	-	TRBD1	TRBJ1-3	TGTGCCAGCAGCGCCCGGACAGGAGTCCATTCTGGAAACACCATATATTTT	CASSARTGVHSGNTIYF
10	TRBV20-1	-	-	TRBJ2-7	TGCAGTGCTAGGAAAGCGATTGAGGCTTTC	CSARKAIEAF
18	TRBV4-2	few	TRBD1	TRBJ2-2	TGTGCCAGCAGCCAAGTCGGGACAGGGCCTCGGAACACCGGGGAGCTGTTTTTT	CASSQVGTGPRNTGELFF
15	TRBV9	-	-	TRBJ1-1	TGTGCCAGCAGCGTGGGAGGGATCATGAACACTGAAGCTTTCTTT	CASSVGGIMNTEAFF
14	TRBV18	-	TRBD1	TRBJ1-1	TGTGCCAGCTTACCGGGACAGGGCAACACTGAAGCTTTCTTT	CASLPGQGNTEAFF
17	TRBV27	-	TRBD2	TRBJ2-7	TGTGCCAGCAGTTTCCTCAAGAGCGGGAGTACCCCCTACGAGCAGTACTTC	CASSFLKSGSTPYEQYF
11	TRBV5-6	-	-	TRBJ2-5	TGTGCCAGCACCTCGGGTGAGACCCAGTACTTC	CASTSGETQYF
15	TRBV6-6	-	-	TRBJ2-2	TGTGCCAGCAGGCCCCCGCGTTCGAACACCGGGGAGCTGTTTTTT	CASRPPRSNTGELFF
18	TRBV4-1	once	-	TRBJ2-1	TGCGCCAGCAGCCAAGAGGTAGGGCGCAACGGGGGCTACAATGAGCAGTTCTTC	CASSQEVGRNGGYNEQFF
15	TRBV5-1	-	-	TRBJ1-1	TGCGCCAGCAGCCCGGGAACAGGGTTTTCCACTGAAGCTTTCTTT	CASSPGTGFSTEAFF
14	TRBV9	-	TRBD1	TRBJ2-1	TGTGCCAGCAGCGGCCAACAGGGGGCACGGGAGCAGTTCTTC	CASSGQQGAREQFF
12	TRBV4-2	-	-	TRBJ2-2	TGTGCCACCACCCCCGGCACCGGGGAGCTGTTTTTT	CATTPGTGELFF
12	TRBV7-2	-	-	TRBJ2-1	TGTGCCAGCAGCCAAAACAGGAATGAGCAGTTCTTC	CASSQNRNEQFF
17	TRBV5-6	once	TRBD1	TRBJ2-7	TGTGCCAGCAGCTTGCTTTTACAAGGACAGGGCCTCTACGAGCAGTACTTC	CASSLLLQGQGLYEQYF
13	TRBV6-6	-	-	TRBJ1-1	TGTGCCAGTATGAGGGCCGCGAACACTGAAGCTTTCTTT	CASMRAANTEAFF
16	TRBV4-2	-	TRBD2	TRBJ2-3	TGTGCCAGCAGCCAAGCTGCGGGGGGGCGGGTAGATACGCAGTATTTT	CASSQAAGGRVDTQYF
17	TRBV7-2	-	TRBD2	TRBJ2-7	TGTGCCAGCAGCCCATCCCCGGGTAGCGGGAGATCCAACGAGCAGTACTTC	CASSPSPGSGRSNEQYF
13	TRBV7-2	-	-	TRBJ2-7	TGTGCCAGCAGCATGACAGACACCTACGAGCAGTACTTC	CASSMTDTYEQYF
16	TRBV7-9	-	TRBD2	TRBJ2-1	TGTGCCAGCGGATCTAAAACTAGCGGTTTCTACAATGAGCAGTTCTTC	CASGSKTSGFYNEQFF
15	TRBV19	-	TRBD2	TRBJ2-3	TGTGCCAGTCGCCGACTAGCGGGGGACACAGATACGCAGTATTTT	CASRRLAGDTDTQYF
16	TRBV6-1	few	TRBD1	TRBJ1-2	TGTGCCAGCAGTGAAGCTTACAGGGGGACCAACTATGGCTACACCTTC	CASSEAYRGTNYGYTF
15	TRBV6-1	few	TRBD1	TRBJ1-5	TGTGCCAGCAGTGACTACACAGGGGCTGGGCAGCCCCAGCATTTT	CASSDYTGAGQPQHF
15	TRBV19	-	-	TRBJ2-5	TGTGCCAGTAGTATGGAGCGGATCGGTCAAGAGACCCAGTACTTC	CASSMERIGQETQYF
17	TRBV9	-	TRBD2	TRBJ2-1	TGTGCCAGCAGCGTAGGTTTGGTCAGCGGGGCCTACAATGAGCAGTTCTTC	CASSVGLVSGAYNEQFF
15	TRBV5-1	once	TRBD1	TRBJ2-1	TGCGCCAGCACCCTCCGGGACAGGGGACCCAATGAGCAGTTCTTC	CASTLRDRGPNEQFF
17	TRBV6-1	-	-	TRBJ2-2	TGTGCCAGCAGTGTCGGGTTTCGGGTGCTTAGCACCGGGGAGCTGTTTTTT	CASSVGFRVLSTGELFF
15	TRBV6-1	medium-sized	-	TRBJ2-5	TGTGCCAGCAGAAGTGGTAGTAGCGAGGCAGAGACCCAGTACTTC	CASRSGSSEAETQYF
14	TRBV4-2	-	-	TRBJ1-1	TGTGCCAGCGCAGTGACAGTGATGAACACTGAAGCTTTCTTT	CASAVTVMNTEAFF
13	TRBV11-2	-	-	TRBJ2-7	TGTGCCAGCAGCTCCATCTGGACTCCCGAGCAGTACTTC	CASSSIWTPEQYF
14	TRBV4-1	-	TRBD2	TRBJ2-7	TGCGCCAGCAGCCCCGGGACTACCTCCTACGAGCAGTACTTC	CASSPGTTSYEQYF
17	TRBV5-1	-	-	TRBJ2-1	TGCGCCAGCAGCTTGGACGAGTTTTCGCCATCCTACAATGAGCAGTTCTTC	CASSLDEFSPSYNEQFF
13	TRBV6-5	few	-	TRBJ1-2	TGTGCCAGCAGTTACTCGAATCGGGGTGGCTACACCTTC	CASSYSNRGGYTF
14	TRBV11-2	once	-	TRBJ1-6	TGTGCCAGCAGGGACCAGAGGGCCAATTCACCCCTCCACTTT	CASRDQRANSPLHF
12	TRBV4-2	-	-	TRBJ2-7	TGTGCCAGCAGCCAAGAGCGGGACGAGCAGTACTTC	CASSQERDEQYF
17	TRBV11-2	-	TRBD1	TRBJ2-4	TGTGCCAGCAGCTCGTACAGGGGCCCTGGAGCCAAAAACATTCAGTACTTC	CASSSYRGPGAKNIQYF
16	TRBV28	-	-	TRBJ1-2	TGTGCCACCTCCCCGGCAGGGAGGGCCCTTAACTATGGCTACACCTTC	CATSPAGRALNYGYTF
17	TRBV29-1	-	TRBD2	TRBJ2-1	TGCAGCGTTGCGGGACTAGCGGGAGGGTGGTCCTACAATGAGCAGTTCTTC	CSVAGLAGGWSYNEQFF
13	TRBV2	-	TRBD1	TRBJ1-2	TGTGCCAGCGGGGGACAGGGAAGATATGGCTACACCTTC	CASGGQGRYGYTF
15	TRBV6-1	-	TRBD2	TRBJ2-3	TGTGCCAGCAGTGGTACAGCGGGAGCCACAGATACGCAGTATTTT	CASSGTAGATDTQYF
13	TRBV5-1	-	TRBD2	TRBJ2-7	TGCGCCAGCAGCTCGGGACTAGTCTTCGAGCAGTACTTC	CASSSGLVFEQYF
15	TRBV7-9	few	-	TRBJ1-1	TGTGCCAGCAGCGAAGCGGGGACCCAACGCACTGAAGCTTTCTTT	CASSEAGTQRTEAFF
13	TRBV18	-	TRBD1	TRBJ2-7	TGTGCCAGCTCACAACAGGGGCACGGCGAGCAGTACTTC	CASSQQGHGEQYF
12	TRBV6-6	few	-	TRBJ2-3	TGTGCCAGCGCGGGGCCCACAGATACGCAGTATTTT	CASAGPTDTQYF
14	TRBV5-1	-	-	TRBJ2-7	TGCGCCAGCAGCCAGTCTTCTCCCTCCTACGAGCAGTACTTC	CASSQSSPSYEQYF
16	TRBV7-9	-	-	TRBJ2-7	TGTGCCAGCAGCCCCGACATCGGCCTAACCTCCTACGAGCAGTACTTC	CASSPDIGLTSYEQYF
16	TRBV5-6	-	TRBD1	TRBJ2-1	TGTGCCAGCAGCTTAGCGACAGGGGGCGATAGGGTTGAGCAGTTCTTC	CASSLATGGDRVEQFF
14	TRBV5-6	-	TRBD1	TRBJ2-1	TGTGCCAGCAGCACGAGGACAGGGTTCGATGAGCAGTTCTTC	CASSTRTGFDEQFF
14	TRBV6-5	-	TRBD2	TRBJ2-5	TGTGCCAGCAGTTACTCAGGACTAGCAGGGTCCCAGTACTTC	CASSYSGLAGSQYF
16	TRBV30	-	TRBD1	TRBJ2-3	TGTGCCTGGAGACAGCTTAGACAGGGGAGCACAGATACGCAGTATTTT	CAWRQLRQGSTDTQYF
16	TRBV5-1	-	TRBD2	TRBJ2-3	TGCGCCAGCAGCTTGGCCGGGGGGAGGTTTGCAGATACGCAGTATTTT	CASSLAGGRFADTQYF
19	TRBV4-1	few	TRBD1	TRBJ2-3	TGCGCCAGCAGCCAAACGGAGCTAGGGGGCCGGTTTAAAGTAGGTACGCAGTATTTT	CASSQTELGGRFKVGTQYF
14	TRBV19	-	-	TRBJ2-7	TGTGCCAGTAGTATATGGGGCTCTTCCTACGAGCAGTACTTC	CASSIWGSSYEQYF